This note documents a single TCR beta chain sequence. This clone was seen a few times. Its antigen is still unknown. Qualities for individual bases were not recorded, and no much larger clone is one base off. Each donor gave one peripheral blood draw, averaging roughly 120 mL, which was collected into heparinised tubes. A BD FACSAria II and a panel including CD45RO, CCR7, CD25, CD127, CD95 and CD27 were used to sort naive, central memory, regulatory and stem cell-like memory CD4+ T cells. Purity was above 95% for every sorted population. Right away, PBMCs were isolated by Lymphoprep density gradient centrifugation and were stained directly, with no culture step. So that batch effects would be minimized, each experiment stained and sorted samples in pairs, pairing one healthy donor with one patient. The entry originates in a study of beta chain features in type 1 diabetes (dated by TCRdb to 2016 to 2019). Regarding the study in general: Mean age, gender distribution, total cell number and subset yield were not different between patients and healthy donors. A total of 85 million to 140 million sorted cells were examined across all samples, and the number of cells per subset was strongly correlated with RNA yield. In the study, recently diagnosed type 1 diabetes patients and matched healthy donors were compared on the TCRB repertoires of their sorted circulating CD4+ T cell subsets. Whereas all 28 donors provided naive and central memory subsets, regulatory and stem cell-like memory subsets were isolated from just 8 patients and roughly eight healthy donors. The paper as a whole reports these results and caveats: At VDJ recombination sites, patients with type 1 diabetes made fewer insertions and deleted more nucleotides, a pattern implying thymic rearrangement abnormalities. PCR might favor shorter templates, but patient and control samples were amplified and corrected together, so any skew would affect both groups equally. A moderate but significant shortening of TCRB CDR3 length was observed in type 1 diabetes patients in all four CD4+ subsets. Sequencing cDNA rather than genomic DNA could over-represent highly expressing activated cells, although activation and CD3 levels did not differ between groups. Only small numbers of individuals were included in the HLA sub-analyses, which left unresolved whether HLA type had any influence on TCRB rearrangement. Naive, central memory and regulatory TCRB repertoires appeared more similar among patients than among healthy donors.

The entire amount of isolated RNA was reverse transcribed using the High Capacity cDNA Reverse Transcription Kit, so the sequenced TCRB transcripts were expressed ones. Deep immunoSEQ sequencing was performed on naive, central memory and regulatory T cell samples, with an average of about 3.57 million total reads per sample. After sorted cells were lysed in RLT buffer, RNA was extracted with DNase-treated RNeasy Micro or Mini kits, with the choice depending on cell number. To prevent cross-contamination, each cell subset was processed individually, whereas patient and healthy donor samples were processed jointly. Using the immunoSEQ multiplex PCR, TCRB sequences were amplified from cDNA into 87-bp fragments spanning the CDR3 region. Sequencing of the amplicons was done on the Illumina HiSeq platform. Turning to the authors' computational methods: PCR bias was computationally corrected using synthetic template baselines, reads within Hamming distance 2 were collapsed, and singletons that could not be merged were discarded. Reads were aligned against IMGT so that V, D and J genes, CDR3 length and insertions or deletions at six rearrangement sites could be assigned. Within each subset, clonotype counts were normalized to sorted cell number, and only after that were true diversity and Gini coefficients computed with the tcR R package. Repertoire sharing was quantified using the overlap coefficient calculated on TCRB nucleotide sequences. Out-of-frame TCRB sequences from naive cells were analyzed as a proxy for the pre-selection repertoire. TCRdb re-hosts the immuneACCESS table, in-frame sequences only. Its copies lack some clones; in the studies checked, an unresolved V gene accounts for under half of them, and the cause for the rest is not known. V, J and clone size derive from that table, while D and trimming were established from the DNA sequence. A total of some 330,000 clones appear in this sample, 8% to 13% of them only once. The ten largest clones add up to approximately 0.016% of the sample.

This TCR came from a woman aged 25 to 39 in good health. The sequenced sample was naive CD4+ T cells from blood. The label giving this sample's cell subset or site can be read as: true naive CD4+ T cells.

The CDR3 corresponds to CASSLDRGGYNEQFF. The DNA reads TGTGCCAGCAGTCTCGACAGGGGAGGCTACAATGAGCAGTTCTTC. The rearranged segments are TRBV7-3 and TRBJ2-1; the central 8 bases match TRBD1. From its cysteine to its phenylalanine, the CDR3 spans 15 amino acids. The sequence is cut down to CDR3 DNA, 45 bases in frame from base 1. Trimming accounts for 6 bases at V and 3 bases at J, while the number of junction bases matched to no gene is 7. The germline V gene encodes CDR1 SGHTA and CDR2 FQGTGA.